Listed below are T cell receptor beta chains from one sample, sequenced in a study of blood T cell repertoires in COVID-19. Sequencing was performed with immunoSEQ multiplex PCR; in TCRdb, only in-frame clones are kept and a portion is missing. Altogether 250,000 or so clones are present, less than 90% being singletons, with the ten largest covering 6.2%. The sample consisted of peripheral blood. These receptors were taken from a man aged 55 to 70 with acute or convalescent COVID-19. Each CDR3 is given with its conserved first and last residue.

V: TRBV20-1; J: TRBJ2-1; CDR3: CSASLPRGTSGNEQFF
V: TRBV11-3; J: TRBJ1-1; CDR3: CASSRLKYTEAFF
V: TRBV10-3; J: TRBJ2-7; CDR3: CALGGQPPLYEQYF
V: TRBV5-1; J: TRBJ2-5; CDR3: CASSFPGNQETQYF
V: TRBV4-2; J: TRBJ2-1; CDR3: CASSQDVDSNEQFF
V: TRBV4-3; J: TRBJ1-6; CDR3: CASSQDAGQDHNSPLHF
V: TRBV28; J: TRBJ1-5; CDR3: CASSFGGQRDQPQHF
V: TRBV9; J: TRBJ2-7; CDR3: CASSPVRGEARYEQYF
V: TRBV5-1; J: TRBJ2-7; CDR3: CASSLGSGQIYEQYF
V: TRBV6-2/TRBV6-3; J: TRBJ2-5; CDR3: CASSDTWTGQETQYF
V: TRBV7-9; J: TRBJ1-3; CDR3: CASSPDRGLVGNTIYF
V: TRBV6-2/TRBV6-3; J: TRBJ1-5; CDR3: CASSLDRGHGQPQHF
V: TRBV5-5; J: TRBJ2-7; CDR3: CASSPETYEQYF
V: TRBV27; J: TRBJ1-1; CDR3: CASSITGMNTEAFF
V: TRBV29-1; J: TRBJ2-7; CDR3: CSVEDTGSEQYF
V: TRBV7-7; J: TRBJ2-2; CDR3: CASSLSGQTGELFF
V: TRBV19; J: TRBJ1-5; CDR3: CASNSGTVNQPQHF
V: TRBV6-5; J: TRBJ2-2; CDR3: CASSYGATGNAGELFF
V: TRBV6-5; J: TRBJ1-6; CDR3: CASSYEVIGDSPLHF
V: TRBV6-1; J: TRBJ2-7; CDR3: CASSEALRTRPPYEQYF
V: TRBV7-2; J: TRBJ2-7; CDR3: CASSLGRRGTEVPLEQYF
V: TRBV6-5; J: TRBJ1-2; CDR3: CASRTTGEGYGYTF
V: TRBV28; J: TRBJ1-2; CDR3: CASSFNTGYGYTF
V: TRBV19; J: TRBJ2-1; CDR3: CASSVTGVFNNEQFF
V: TRBV27; J: TRBJ1-2; CDR3: CASSLEGGVYGYTF
V: TRBV6-1; J: TRBJ1-4; CDR3: CASSDGWENEKLFF
V: TRBV28; J: TRBJ1-1; CDR3: CASSLVTGNGPEAFF
V: TRBV30; J: TRBJ1-1; CDR3: CAWSADRDWAEAFF